One and the same sample provided the 22 T cell receptor beta chains below, sequenced in a study of cytomegalovirus exposure and HLA in healthy donors. The primer mix had 60 Vbeta and 13 Jbeta primers. Generated by immunoSEQ multiplex PCR, the TCRdb table keeps only in-frame clones and is missing some. Here the sample spans under 200,000 clones, approximately 71% being singletons. The sample taken for sequencing was PBMCs. These receptors were taken from a male donor in good health and CMV-seronegative.

This clone was seen a few times. The chain couples TRBV5-1 to TRBJ1-4; perhaps TRBD1 as D (6 bases). The germline V gene encodes CDR1 SGHRS and CDR2 YFSETQ. The V gene lost 4 bases and the J gene lost 2 bases, with 15 bases spanning the gap. CDR3 length equals 16 residues. The CDR3, as DNA: TGCGCCAGCAGCCTAATAGGACAGACGACTAATGAAAAACTGTTTTTT. Amino acids: CASSLIGQTTNEKLFF.

V gene TRBV7-9 combines with J gene TRBJ1-4, with D perhaps TRBD1 (5 bases). Germline values: CDR1 SEHNR, CDR2 FQNEAQ (reference sequence). V was clipped by 5 bases and J by 3 bases, with 10 bases between them. This CDR3 has 14 residues. The CDR3 reads CASSRAGPNEKLFF. The CDR3 nucleotides read TGTGCCAGCAGCCGGGCGGGGCCTAATGAAAAACTGTTTTTT.

This clone was seen a handful of times. The chain carries TRBV9 and TRBJ2-5; TRBD2 aligns across 7 bases. The CDR3 has 17 residues. J lost 5 bases, V lost 3 bases, and 16 bases had no gene match. The germline V gene encodes CDR1 SGDLS and CDR2 YYNGEE. The CDR3 nucleotides read TGTGCCAGCAGCGCAGACCGGGGGAGGGATTGGATGGAGACCCAGTACTTC. Its translation is CASSADRGRDWMETQYF.

CDR3 region: CASSSEWLAGHNEQFF. The CDR3 nucleotides are TGTGCCAGCAGCTCCGAGTGGCTAGCGGGGCACAATGAGCAGTTCTTC. This chain joins TRBV7-3 and TRBJ2-1, with 9 bases matching TRBD2. CDR3 length: 16 amino acids. CDR1 and CDR2 (germline): SGHTA, FQGTGA. The trim removed 4 bases at V and 5 bases at J, leaving 9 bases unmatched.

J is TRBJ2-1 and V is TRBV5-1; possibly TRBD1 for D (6 bases). V was pared by 7 bases and J by 1 base, with 12 bases between. Per germline, CDR1 SGHRS and CDR2 YFSETQ. The CDR3 totals 14 residues. Written as DNA, the CDR3 is TGCGCCAGCGCTAGGGGGTCATCCTACAATGAGCAGTTCTTC. Translating it yields CASARGSSYNEQFF.

CDR3 sequence (DNA): TGTGCCACTTATACAGGGTACAGCTCCTACGAGCAGTACTTC. This gives the protein CATYTGYSSYEQYF. This chain connects TRBV28 to TRBJ2-7, with a possible D match to TRBD1 (6 bases). Germline V gene data show CDR1 as MDHEN and CDR2 as SYDVKM. The ends were cut back, 10 bases at V and 0 bases at J, with 16 bases in the middle. CDR3 length: 14 residues.

The chain links TRBV18 to TRBJ2-1; TRBD1 is a possible D gene (6 bases). Trimming removed 10 bases at V and 5 bases at J, with 15 bases between. This CDR3 contains 13 residues. CDR1 and CDR2 from the germline V gene are KGHSH and LQKENI. CDR3 residues: CATTEGQHNEQFF. CDR3 bases: TGTGCCACCACCGAAGGACAGCACAATGAGCAGTTCTTC. The full variable domain, completed using reference TRBV18 and TRBJ2-1, is NAGVMQNPRHLVRRRGQEARLRCSPMKGHSHVYWYRQLPEEGLKFMVYLQKENIIDESGMPKERFSAEFPKEGPSILRIQQVVRGDSAAYFCATTEGQHNEQFFGPGTRLTVL.

This clone was counted a few times. The V gene is TRBV27, the J gene TRBJ1-1, with a possible D match to TRBD1 (6 bases). CDR3 length equals 16 residues. With 4 bases removed from V and 5 bases from J, the gap between germline ends came to 20 bases. Per the germline V gene, CDR1 is MNHEY and CDR2 is SMNVEV (reference sequence). The CDR3 protein is CASSSRISGVYTEAFF. The CDR3 DNA is TGTGCCAGCAGTTCGCGGATCTCAGGGGTATATACTGAAGCTTTCTTT.

Here the CDR3 DNA reads TGTGCCAGCAGTCCCCAATACAGGTACGACGGGCAGTACTTC. Translated: CASSPQYRYDGQYF. The chain carries TRBV28 and TRBJ2-7, with D possibly being TRBD1 (5 bases). The CDR3 spans 14 residues. V was clipped by 5 bases and J by 9 bases, with 20 bases between them. CDR1 and CDR2 from the germline V gene are MDHEN and SYDVKM.

The chain carries TRBV9 and TRBJ1-2; D is uncertain. The CDR3 has 12 residues. Germline CDR1 and CDR2: SGDLS and YYNGEE. V was trimmed by 6 bases and J by 3 bases, leaving 9 bases between them. CDR3 nucleotides: TGTGCCAGCACCCCGTCCTACTATGGCTACACCTTC. Translating gives CASTPSYYGYTF.

This clone occurred a few times. The V call is TRBV19, the J call TRBJ2-4, with TRBD1 matching over 7 bases. CDR3 length: 14 amino acids. V lost 9 bases to trimming and J lost 1 base; unmatched junction nucleotides: 6. From germline, CDR1 is LNHDA and CDR2 SQIVND (reference sequence). The DNA of the CDR3 is TGTGCCAGCACTTTGGGACAGGCCAAAAACATTCAGTACTTC. This translates into CASTLGQAKNIQYF.

The CDR3 is CASSVGSRGREQFF. The CDR3 nucleotides read TGTGCCAGCAGCGTAGGCTCAAGGGGGCGGGAGCAGTTCTTC. V and J are TRBV9 and TRBJ2-1, with 7 bases identical to TRBD1. The CDR3 runs 14 residues. Germline V lookup: CDR1 SGDLS, CDR2 YYNGEE. V shed 0 bases, J shed 10 bases, and the junction held 7 bases outside the gene matches.

V is TRBV7-9 and J is TRBJ1-1; possibly TRBD1 for D (6 bases). The V gene's germline CDR1 is SEHNR and CDR2 FQNEAQ (reference sequence). Trimming pared 1 base from V and 6 bases from J, leaving 12 bases between. The CDR3 has 14 residues. CDR3 nucleotides: TGTGCCAGCAGCTTAGGGCAGGGGACCCCTGAAGCTTTCTTT. Protein: CASSLGQGTPEAFF.

V usage is TRBV11-3 and J usage is TRBJ2-1; tentative D call: TRBD2 (6 bases). This CDR3 has 15 amino acids. Trimming stripped 1 base from V and 10 bases from J, with 17 bases between. The germline V gene has CDR1 SGHNT and CDR2 YENEEA. Here the CDR3 reads CASSLAGGSDLEQFF. As DNA, the CDR3 is TGTGCCAGCAGCTTAGCCGGGGGAAGCGACCTCGAGCAGTTCTTC.

The J gene is TRBJ2-1, the V gene TRBV6-5, with 8 bases that match TRBD2. V dropped 2 bases and J dropped 6; count of bases not matched to a gene: 3. The CDR3 length is 14 residues. Looked up from germline, CDR1 is MNHEY and CDR2 is SVGAGI. CDR3 bases: TGTGCCAGCAGTTACGGGACTAGGAGCAATGAGCAGTTCTTC. Protein product: CASSYGTRSNEQFF.

The genes are TRBV6-5 and TRBJ1-1; D remains unclear. The V and J ends lost 10 bases and 1 base respectively, with 10 bases between them. Germline CDR1 reads MNHEY; CDR2 reads SVGAGI. The CDR3 has 12 amino acids. This chain's CDR3 is CATREGNTEAFF. The DNA for the CDR3 is TGTGCCACCCGGGAGGGGAACACTGAAGCTTTCTTT.

The V and J genes are TRBV4-2 and TRBJ2-7, with 10 bases that match TRBD1. Germline V CDR1 and CDR2: LGHNA, YNFKEQ. V shed 4 bases and J 2 bases; nucleotides not matched to a gene: 2. The length of the CDR3 is 14 residues. The CDR3 loop is CASSPGQGTYEQYF. CDR3 in DNA: TGTGCCAGCAGCCCGGGACAGGGGACCTACGAGCAGTACTTC.

The chain is built from TRBV7-9 and TRBJ2-2; 9 nucleotides align to TRBD2. The CDR3 length is 17 residues. Germline values: CDR1 SEHNR, CDR2 FQNEAQ (reference sequence). J gave up 2 bases and V 5 bases, and 9 bases lay outside the gene matches. The chain's CDR3 is CASSPPAGGLNTGELFF. CDR3 in DNA: TGTGCCAGCAGCCCGCCAGCGGGGGGCCTAAACACCGGGGAGCTGTTTTTT.

V and J are TRBV5-1 and TRBJ1-4, with D perhaps TRBD1 (5 bases). The V gene's germline CDR1 is SGHRS and CDR2 YFSETQ. The CDR3 totals 15 residues. V lost 5 bases, J lost 7 bases, and 18 bases lay in between. This CDR3 is CASSGSGGTSEKLFF. CDR3 nucleotides: TGCGCCAGCAGTGGCTCGGGGGGAACGTCTGAAAAACTGTTTTTT. Complete variable domain (other parts from reference TRBV5-1 and TRBJ1-4): KAGVTQTPRYLIKTRGQQVTLSCSPISGHRSVSWYQQTPGQGLQFLFEYFSETQRNKGNFPGRFSGRQFSNSRSEMNVSTLELGDSALYLCASSGSGGTSEKLFFGSGTQLSVL.

V usage is TRBV7-6 and J usage is TRBJ2-2, with D perhaps TRBD2 (5 bases). The CDR3 contains 13 residues. The germline V gene has CDR1 SGHVS and CDR2 FNYEAQ. The V end was cut by 6 bases, the J end by 7 bases, with 12 bases between. The CDR3 DNA reads TGTGCCAGCAGTGCTAGTGGAGGCGGGGAGCTGTTTTTT. Amino acids: CASSASGGGELFF.

Here the CDR3 reads CASSPGGGRGNQPQHF. The CDR3, as DNA: TGTGCCAGCAGTCCCGGGGGGGGACGGGGCAATCAGCCCCAGCATTTT. The chain uses TRBV7-9 and TRBJ1-5; tentative D call: TRBD1 (5 bases). The CDR3 contains 16 residues. V was clipped by 6 bases and J by 2 bases, with 17 bases between them. CDR1 is SEHNR and CDR2 is FQNEAQ in the germline V gene (reference sequence).

The V and J genes are TRBV7-3 and TRBJ2-1; TRBD1 might be the D (7 bases). Between the trimmed V and J ends, which lost 0 bases and 8 bases, there was a span of 26 bases. Germline CDR1 reads SGHTA; CDR2 reads FQGTGA. The CDR3 has 19 amino acids. CDR3: CASSLTFWGTSGGGDEQFF. The CDR3 DNA sequence: TGTGCCAGCAGCTTAACGTTTTGGGGGACATCTGGAGGGGGCGATGAGCAGTTCTTC.